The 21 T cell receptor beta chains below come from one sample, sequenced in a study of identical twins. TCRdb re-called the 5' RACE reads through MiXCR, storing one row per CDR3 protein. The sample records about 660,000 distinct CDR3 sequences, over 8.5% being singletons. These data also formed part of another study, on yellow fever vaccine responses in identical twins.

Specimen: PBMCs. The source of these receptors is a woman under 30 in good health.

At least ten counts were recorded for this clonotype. CDR3 residues: CAISEGQGAANEQYF. CDR3 coding DNA: TGTGCCATCAGTGAGGGACAGGGGGCGGCGAACGAGCAGTACTTC. The V gene is TRBV10-3, the J gene TRBJ2-7; 11 bases agree with TRBD1. There are 15 residues in the CDR3. The ends lost 2 bases at V and 5 bases at J; junction bases unmatched: 5. CDR1 and CDR2 from the germline V gene are ENHRY and SYGVKD.

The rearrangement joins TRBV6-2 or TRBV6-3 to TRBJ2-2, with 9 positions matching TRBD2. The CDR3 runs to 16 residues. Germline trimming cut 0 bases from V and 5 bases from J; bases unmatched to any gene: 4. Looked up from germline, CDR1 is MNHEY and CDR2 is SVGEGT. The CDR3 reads CASSYSPLAGTGELFF. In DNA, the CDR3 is TGTGCCAGCAGTTACTCGCCCCTAGCGGGGACCGGGGAGCTGTTTTTT.

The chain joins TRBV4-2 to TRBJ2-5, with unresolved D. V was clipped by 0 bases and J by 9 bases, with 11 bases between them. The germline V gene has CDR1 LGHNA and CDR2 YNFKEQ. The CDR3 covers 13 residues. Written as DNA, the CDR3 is TGTGCCAGCAGCCAAGAGCCGGCGTGGGCCCAGTACTTC. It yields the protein CASSQEPAWAQYF.

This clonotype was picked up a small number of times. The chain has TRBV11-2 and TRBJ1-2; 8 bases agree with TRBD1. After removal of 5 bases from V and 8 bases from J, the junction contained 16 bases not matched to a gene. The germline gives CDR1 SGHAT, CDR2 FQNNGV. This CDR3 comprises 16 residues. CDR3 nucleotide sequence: TGTGCCAGCAGCCCGTGGAGGACAGGGTTTGCCAAAGGCTACACCTTC. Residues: CASSPWRTGFAKGYTF.

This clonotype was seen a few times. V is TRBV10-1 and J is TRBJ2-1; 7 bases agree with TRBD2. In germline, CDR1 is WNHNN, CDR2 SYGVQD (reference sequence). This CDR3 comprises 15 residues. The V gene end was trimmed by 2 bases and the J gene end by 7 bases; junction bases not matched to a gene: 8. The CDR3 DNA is TGCGCCAGCAGTGAGGGTGGGAGGGCCGGGAATGAGCAGTTCTTC. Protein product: CASSEGGRAGNEQFF.

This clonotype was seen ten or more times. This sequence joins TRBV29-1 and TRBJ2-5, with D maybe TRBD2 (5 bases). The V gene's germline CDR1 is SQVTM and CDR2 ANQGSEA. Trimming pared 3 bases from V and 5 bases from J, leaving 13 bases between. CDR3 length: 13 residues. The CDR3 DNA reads TGCAGCGTTGAGGTGGGAGTCGGGGAGACCCAGTACTTC. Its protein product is CSVEVGVGETQYF.

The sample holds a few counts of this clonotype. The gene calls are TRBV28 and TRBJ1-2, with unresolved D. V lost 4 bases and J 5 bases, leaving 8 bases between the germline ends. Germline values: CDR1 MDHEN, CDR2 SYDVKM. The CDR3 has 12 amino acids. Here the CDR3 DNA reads TGTGCCAGCAGTTCCCCGGAGTATGGCTACACCTTC. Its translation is CASSSPEYGYTF.

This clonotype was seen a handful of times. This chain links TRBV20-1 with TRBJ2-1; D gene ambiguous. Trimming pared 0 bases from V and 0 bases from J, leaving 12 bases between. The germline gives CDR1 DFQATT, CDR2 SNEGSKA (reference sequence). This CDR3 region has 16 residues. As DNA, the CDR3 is TGCAGTGCTAGAGATAGTAGCCTCAGCTCCTACAATGAGCAGTTCTTC. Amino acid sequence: CSARDSSLSSYNEQFF.

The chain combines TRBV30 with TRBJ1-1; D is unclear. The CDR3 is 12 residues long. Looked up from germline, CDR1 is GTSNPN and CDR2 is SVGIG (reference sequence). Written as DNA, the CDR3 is TGTCCACTGGCGAGGGTCGGCACTGAAGCTTTCTTT. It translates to CPLARVGTEAFF.

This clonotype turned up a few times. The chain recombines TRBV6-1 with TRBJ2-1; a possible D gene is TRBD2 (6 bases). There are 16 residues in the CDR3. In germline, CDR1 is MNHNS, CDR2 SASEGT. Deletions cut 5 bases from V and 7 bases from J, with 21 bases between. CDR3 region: CASSTRGGSGLNEQFF. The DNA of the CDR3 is TGTGCCAGCAGTACGAGGGGAGGATCGGGGTTGAATGAGCAGTTCTTC.

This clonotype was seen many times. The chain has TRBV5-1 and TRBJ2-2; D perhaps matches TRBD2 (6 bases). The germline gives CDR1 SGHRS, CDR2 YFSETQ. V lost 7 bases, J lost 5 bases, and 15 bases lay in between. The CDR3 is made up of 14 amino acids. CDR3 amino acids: CASRERWRTGELFF. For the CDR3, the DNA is TGCGCCAGCCGGGAGAGGTGGAGGACCGGGGAGCTGTTTTTT.

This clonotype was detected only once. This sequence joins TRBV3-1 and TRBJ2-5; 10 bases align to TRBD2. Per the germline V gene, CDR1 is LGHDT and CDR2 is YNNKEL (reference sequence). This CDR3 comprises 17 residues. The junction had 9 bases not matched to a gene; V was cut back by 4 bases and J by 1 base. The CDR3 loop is CASSPGWLAGAQETQYF. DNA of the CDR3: TGTGCCAGCAGCCCCGGGTGGCTAGCGGGGGCCCAAGAGACCCAGTACTTC.

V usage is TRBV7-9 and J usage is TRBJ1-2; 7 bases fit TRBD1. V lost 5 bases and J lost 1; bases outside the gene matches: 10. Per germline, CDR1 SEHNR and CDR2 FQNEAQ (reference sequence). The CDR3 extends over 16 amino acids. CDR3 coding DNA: TGTGCCAGCAGCGACCGCGGGACAGCTGATAACTATGGCTACACCTTC. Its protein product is CASSDRGTADNYGYTF.

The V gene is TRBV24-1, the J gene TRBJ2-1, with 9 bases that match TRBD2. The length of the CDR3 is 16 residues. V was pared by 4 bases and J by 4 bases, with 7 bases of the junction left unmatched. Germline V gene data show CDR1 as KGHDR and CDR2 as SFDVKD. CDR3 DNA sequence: TGTGCCACCAGTGACACAGCGGGAGGACAATACAATGAGCAGTTCTTC. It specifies CATSDTAGGQYNEQFF.

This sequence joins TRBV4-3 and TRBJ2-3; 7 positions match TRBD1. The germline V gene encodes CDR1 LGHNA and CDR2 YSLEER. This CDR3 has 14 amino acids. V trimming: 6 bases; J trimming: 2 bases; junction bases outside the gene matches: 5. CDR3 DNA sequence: TGCGCCAGCAGGCAGGGACAGAACACAGATACGCAGTATTTT. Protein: CASRQGQNTDTQYF.

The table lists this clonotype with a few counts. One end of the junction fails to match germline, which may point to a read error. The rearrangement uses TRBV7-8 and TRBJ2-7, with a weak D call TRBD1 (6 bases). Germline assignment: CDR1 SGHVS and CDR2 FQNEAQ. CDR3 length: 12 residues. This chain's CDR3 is CASSPDGTSLNF. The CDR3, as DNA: TGTGCCAGCAGCCCAGATGGGACATCCTTAAACTTC.

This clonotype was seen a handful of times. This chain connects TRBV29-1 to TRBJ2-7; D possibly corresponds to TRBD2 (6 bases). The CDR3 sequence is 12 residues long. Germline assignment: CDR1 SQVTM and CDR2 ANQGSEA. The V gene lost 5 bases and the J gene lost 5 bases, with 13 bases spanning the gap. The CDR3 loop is CSVFGGFHEQYF. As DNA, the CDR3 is TGCAGCGTTTTTGGGGGGTTCCACGAGCAGTACTTC.

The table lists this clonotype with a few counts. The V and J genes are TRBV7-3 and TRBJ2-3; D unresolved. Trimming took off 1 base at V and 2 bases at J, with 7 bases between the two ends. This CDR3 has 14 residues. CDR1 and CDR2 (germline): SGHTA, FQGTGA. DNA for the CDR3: TGTGCCAGCAGCTTAATGAGACCCACAGATACGCAGTATTTT. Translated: CASSLMRPTDTQYF.

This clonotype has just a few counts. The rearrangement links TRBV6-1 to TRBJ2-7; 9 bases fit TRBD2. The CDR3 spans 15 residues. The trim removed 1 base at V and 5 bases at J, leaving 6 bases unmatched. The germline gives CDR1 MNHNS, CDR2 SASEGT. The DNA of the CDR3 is TGTGCCAGCAGTGAAGGGGTAGCGGGAGCCCACGAGCAGTACTTC. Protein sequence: CASSEGVAGAHEQYF.

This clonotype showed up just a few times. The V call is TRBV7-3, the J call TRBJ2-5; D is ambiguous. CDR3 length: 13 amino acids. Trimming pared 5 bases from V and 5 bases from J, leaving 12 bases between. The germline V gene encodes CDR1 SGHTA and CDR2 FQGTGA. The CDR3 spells CASSRSPHETQYF. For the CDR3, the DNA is TGTGCCAGCAGCCGTAGCCCCCACGAGACCCAGTACTTC.

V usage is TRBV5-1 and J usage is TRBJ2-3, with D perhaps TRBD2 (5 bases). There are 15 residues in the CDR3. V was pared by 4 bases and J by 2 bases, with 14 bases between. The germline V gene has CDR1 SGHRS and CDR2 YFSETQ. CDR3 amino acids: CASSPLGQHTDTQYF. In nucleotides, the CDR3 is TGCGCCAGCAGCCCACTAGGGCAGCACACAGATACGCAGTATTTT.